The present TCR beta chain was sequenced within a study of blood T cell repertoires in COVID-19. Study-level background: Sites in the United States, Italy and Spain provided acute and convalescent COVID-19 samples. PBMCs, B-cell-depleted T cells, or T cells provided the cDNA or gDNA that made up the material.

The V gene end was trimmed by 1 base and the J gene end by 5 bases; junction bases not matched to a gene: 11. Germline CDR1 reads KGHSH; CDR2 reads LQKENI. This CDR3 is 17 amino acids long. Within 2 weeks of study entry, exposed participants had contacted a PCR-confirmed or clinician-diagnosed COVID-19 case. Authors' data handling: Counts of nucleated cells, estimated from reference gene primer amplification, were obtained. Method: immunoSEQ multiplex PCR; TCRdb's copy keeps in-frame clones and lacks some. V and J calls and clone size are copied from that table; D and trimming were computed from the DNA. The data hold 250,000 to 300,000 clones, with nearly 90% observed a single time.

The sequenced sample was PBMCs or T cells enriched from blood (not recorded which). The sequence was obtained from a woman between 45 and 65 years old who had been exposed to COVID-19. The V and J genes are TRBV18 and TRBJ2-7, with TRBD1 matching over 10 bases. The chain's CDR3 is CASSPRDRGPESHEQYF. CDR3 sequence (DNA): TGTGCCAGCTCACCACGGGACAGGGGTCCCGAGTCGCACGAGCAGTACTTC.